This T cell receptor beta chain originates from a study of tumor and adjacent non-tumor tissue in lung cancer. Study details: Aged roughly 30 to 76 years, patients included nine to ten men and about five women with stage I to III disease. Study-level findings and limits: Top 100 clones took a larger repertoire share in normal lung.

RNA was extracted from bulk tissue without any cell sorting. The normal lung tissue was taken more than 3 cm from the tumor edge. Between August and November 2014, newly diagnosed, chemotherapy-naive lung cancer patients underwent thoracic surgery in China. For this clonotype: As yet, its antigen is unknown.

The library came from three nested PCR rounds adapted from ARM-PCR protocols. TCRdb re-called the multiplex PCR reads through MiXCR, storing one row per CDR3 protein. The table lists 90,000 to 100,000 distinct CDR3 sequences, roughly 80% of them singletons, with 30% in the top ten. This sequence originates from a man aged 55 to 70 with small cell lung cancer. The material sequenced was distant non-tumor lung tissue.

DNA for the CDR3: TGTGCCAGCACCTCTCTACGTGGGGGGCTGTCCTACAATGAGCAGTTCTTC. Translating it yields CASTSLRGGLSYNEQFF. V and J are TRBV11-3 and TRBJ2-1; D tentatively reads TRBD1 or TRBD2 (6 bases each). Between the trimmed V and J ends, which lost 7 bases and 1 base, there was a span of 20 bases. Germline-derived CDR1 and CDR2 are SGHNT and YENEEA. The CDR3 is 17 residues long. Filled out from reference TRBV11-3 and TRBJ2-1, the complete variable domain reads EAGVVQSPRYKIIEKKQPVAFWCNPISGHNTLYWYLQNLGQGPELLIRYENEEAVDDSQLPKDRFSAERLKGVDSTLKIQPAELGDSAVYLCASTSLRGGLSYNEQFFGPGTRLTVL.